This T cell receptor beta chain was documented in a study of T cell repertoires in cytomegalovirus infection. Whole-study results and caveats: Within the response measured ex vivo, HLA-C-restricted CMV-specific TCR beta clonotypes were dominant.

Germline V gene sequence: CDR1 KGHSH, CDR2 LQKENI. Trimming removed 3 bases from V and 0 bases from J, with 8 bases in between. The CDR3 covers 14 residues. Regarding this clonotype: Its antigen is unidentified.

Using its own MiXCR run on the reads, TCRdb lists one record per CDR3 protein. This table holds more than 350,000 distinct CDR3 sequences, approximately 30% found once. This chain joins TRBV18 and TRBJ2-5, with D unresolved. The TCR sequence derives from a human donor in good health (CMV status not recorded). Some clones in this sample may be carry-over from other donors' samples. The sample consisted of PBMCs. CDR3 nucleotide sequence: TGTGCCAGCTCACCTACGGAGTACCAAGAGACCCAGTACTTC. The encoded protein is CASSPTEYQETQYF. The complete variable domain, with remaining parts taken from reference TRBV18 and TRBJ2-5, reads NAGVMQNPRHLVRRRGQEARLRCSPMKGHSHVYWYRQLPEEGLKFMVYLQKENIIDESGMPKERFSAEFPKEGPSILRIQQVVRGDSAAYFCASSPTEYQETQYFGPGTRLLVL.